The clone carrying this TCR beta chain has a handful of counts. What it binds is unknown. The data derive from a study of post-analysis software for immune sequencing data. Whole-study results and caveats: Strong co-clustering by F measure was evident for samples that had been prepared in the same batch. With TRBV5-6, TRBV5-1 and TRBV20-1 included, about five TRBV segments were more frequent in patients than in controls.

The V gene lost 2 bases and the J gene lost 2 bases, with 9 bases spanning the gap. CDR3 length: 14 amino acids. Unique molecular identifiers were present in the TCR beta cDNA libraries. TCRdb re-analysed the PCR reads in MiXCR, keeping a single row per CDR3 protein. The sample has a few hundred thousand distinct CDR3 sequences, around 37% seen once. The V gene is TRBV12-3 or TRBV12-4, the J gene TRBJ2-5; perhaps D is TRBD1 or TRBD2 (5 bases each). Sequencing used blood. The source of this sequence is a girl between 5 and 17 years old with multiple sclerosis. CDR3 amino acids: CASSLQGVQETQYF. The DNA for the CDR3 is TGTGCCAGCAGTTTACAGGGAGTACAAGAGACCCAGTACTTC.